The T cell receptor (beta chain) described here comes from a study of T cell responses to AZD1222 COVID-19 vaccine. Sequenced by immunoSEQ multiplex PCR; TCRdb stores in-frame clones only, minus some. The sample yields fewer than 200,000 clones, about 90% seen once. Study-wide points: The donor group comprised mostly white British people and more females; the analysis possibly underestimated clonal diversity. Across spike, vaccine-associated CD4 TCRs were found, dominant at 160-218 and 743-854. Just a handful of AZD1222 recipients were seropositive at baseline. With two AZD1222 doses given, Spike-specific TCR breadth and depth both rose.

Germline CDR1 and CDR2: SGHTA and FQGNSA. V trimming: 4 bases; J trimming: 6 bases; junction bases outside the gene matches: 9. The CDR3 contains 17 residues. For this clone: What it recognizes is unknown.

The source was peripheral blood, collected on day 0 of AZD1222 vaccination. This sequence originates from an adult in good health. The genes are TRBV7-2 and TRBJ2-2; 12 positions agree with TRBD2. CDR3 amino acids: CASSWGGTSGSAGELFF. The CDR3 nucleotides are TGTGCCAGCAGCTGGGGAGGGACTAGCGGGTCTGCCGGGGAGCTGTTTTTT.